Following are 12 T cell receptor beta chains from one sample sequenced in a study of identical twins. In TCRdb, the 5' RACE reads were re-called with MiXCR into one record per CDR3 protein. The sample consists of around 1.7 million distinct CDR3 sequences, about 30% of them appearing once. The sample was cord blood. These receptor sequences come from a newborn girl in good health.

The chain recombines TRBV20-1 with TRBJ1-6; no clear D. The germline V and J ends were trimmed by 5 bases and 4 bases, with 9 bases remaining between them. Germline V lookup: CDR1 DFQATT, CDR2 SNEGSKA (reference sequence). The CDR3 has 13 amino acids. The CDR3 spells CSAESLYNSPLHF. CDR3 DNA: TGCAGTGCTGAGAGCCTGTATAATTCACCCCTCCACTTT.

This clonotype was recorded many times. The chain has TRBV28 and TRBJ1-6, with TRBD1 identical over 7 bases. Germline V CDR1 and CDR2: MDHEN, SYDVKM. Trimming cost V 8 bases and J 3 bases; bases outside gene matches: 4. The CDR3 has 14 amino acids. The CDR3 nucleotides are TGTGCCAGCTCACGGGACAGCTATAATTCACCCCTCCACTTT. This translates into CASSRDSYNSPLHF.

CDR3 coding DNA: TGTGCCAGCAGTTTAGGGGGACAGGGCCCACGTCAGCCCCAGCATTTT. Encoded protein: CASSLGGQGPRQPQHF. The V and J genes are TRBV12-3 or TRBV12-4 and TRBJ1-5; the match to TRBD1 covers 9 bases. This CDR3 contains 16 residues. Unmatched junction bases numbered 7, after V lost 1 base and J lost 6 bases.

This clonotype was seen a handful of times. The V gene is TRBV20-1, the J gene TRBJ1-5; D possibly corresponds to TRBD1 (5 bases). CDR3 length equals 15 residues. Trimming took off 4 bases at V and 3 bases at J, with 16 bases between the two ends. Germline values: CDR1 DFQATT, CDR2 SNEGSKA (reference sequence). The CDR3 here is CSATRQGLYNQPQHF. CDR3 nucleotide sequence: TGCAGTGCTACCAGGCAGGGCTTATACAATCAGCCCCAGCATTTT.

This clonotype was seen repeatedly, ten times or more. V and J are TRBV29-1 and TRBJ1-2; D may be TRBD1 (6 bases). The CDR3 has 13 residues. CDR1 and CDR2 (germline): SQVTM, ANQGSEA. The ends were cut back, 3 bases at V and 3 bases at J, with 11 bases in the middle. Here the CDR3 reads CSVDSYRDYGYTF. CDR3 nucleotides: TGCAGCGTTGACAGTTACAGGGACTATGGCTACACCTTC.

The genes are TRBV29-1 and TRBJ2-1; 14 bases are shared with TRBD2. Per germline, CDR1 SQVTM and CDR2 ANQGSEA. This CDR3 contains 14 residues. The CDR3 region is CGFLGLAGDNEQFF. As DNA, the CDR3 is TGCGGGTTCCTGGGACTAGCGGGAGACAATGAGCAGTTCTTC.

This chain joins TRBV7-2 and TRBJ2-3; D perhaps matches TRBD2 (5 bases). Germline-derived CDR1 and CDR2 are SGHTA and FQGNSA. V dropped 4 bases and J dropped 8 bases, with 10 bases sitting between them. This CDR3 is 12 amino acids long. The CDR3 reads CASSSRLTTQYF. Written as DNA, the CDR3 is TGTGCCAGCAGCTCTAGACTAACTACGCAGTATTTT.

This rearrangement joins TRBV12-3 or TRBV12-4 to TRBJ1-4; 9 nucleotides agree with TRBD1. With 1 base clipped from V and 8 bases from J, the junction kept 14 bases outside the gene matches. The CDR3 is 18 residues long. Written as DNA, the CDR3 is TGTGCCAGCAGTTTAGGAGAGACAGGGGGGTTCGTGAGGGAAAAACTGTTTTTT. It specifies CASSLGETGGFVREKLFF.

Concerning this clonotype itself: Since a much larger clone is just one base distant, this may be a read error. The rearrangement joins TRBV21-1 to TRBJ2-7; the D call TRBD2 from the table was never checked on the DNA. TRBV21-1 is marked as a pseudogene. The CDR3 is 15 residues long. The CDR3 nucleotides read TGTGCCAGCAGCAAGACTAGCGGGAGGGCCTACGAGCAGTACTTC. Protein product: CASSKTSGRAYEQYF.

This clonotype showed up just a few times. This chain connects TRBV9 to TRBJ2-7; tentatively, D is TRBD1 (6 bases). CDR1 is SGDLS, CDR2 YYNGEE, per germline. The length of the CDR3 is 13 residues. V lost 0 bases and J lost 5, with 9 bases in between. The CDR3 spells CASSVGAGDEQYF. The CDR3 DNA sequence: TGTGCCAGCAGCGTAGGGGCAGGGGACGAGCAGTACTTC.

The DNA of the CDR3 is TGTGCCAGCAGTGGGTACGGGACAGCGCTCTCCTACGAGCAGTACTTC. This gives the protein CASSGYGTALSYEQYF. The chain uses TRBV6-1 and TRBJ2-7, with 7 nucleotides matching TRBD1. Germline CDR1 MNHNS, CDR2 SASEGT. J lost 0 bases, V lost 4 bases, and 9 bases had no gene match. This CDR3 is built from 16 residues.

This clonotype was observed a handful of times. The V and J genes are TRBV3-1 and TRBJ2-3; D ambiguous. V was pared by 4 bases and J by 2 bases, with 19 bases between. CDR3 length: 17 amino acids. Germline-derived CDR1 and CDR2 are LGHDT and YNNKEL (reference sequence). CDR3 nucleotide sequence: TGTGCCAGCAGCCCTCTGGCCGCCGTAGCAAACACAGATACGCAGTATTTT. This translates into CASSPLAAVANTDTQYF.